These 30 T cell receptor beta chains came from one sample sequenced in a study of shared clonotypes between healthy human individuals. Only in-frame clones appear in the TCRdb table, and some are missing; sequencing was by immunoSEQ multiplex PCR. This sample has just over 2,000,000 clones, with over 85% found just once. The sample taken for sequencing was naive CD4+ T cells sorted from blood. Indicated subset: CD45RA+ positively selected. The source is a man younger than 30 in good health.

The chain combines TRBV6-1 with TRBJ2-1; 9 nucleotides align to TRBD2. The V and J ends lost 2 bases and 7 bases, in that order; junction bases with no gene match: 9. CDR3 length equals 16 residues. The germline V gene has CDR1 MNHNS and CDR2 SASEGT. The CDR3 protein is CASSETWLAGRNEQFF. The CDR3 region has the DNA TGTGCCAGCAGTGAAACGTGGCTAGCGGGAAGGAATGAGCAGTTCTTC.

The chain uses TRBV4-1 and TRBJ1-3; no definite D call. CDR1 is MGHRA and CDR2 is YSYEKL in the germline V gene. With 0 bases removed from V and 0 bases from J, the gap between germline ends came to 9 bases. The CDR3 has 16 amino acids. CDR3 in amino acids: CASSQDERTSGNTIYF. In DNA, the CDR3 is TGCGCCAGCAGCCAAGATGAACGGACCTCTGGAAACACCATATATTTT.

The gene calls are TRBV10-3 and TRBJ1-6; the D is unclear. Trimming cost V 0 bases and J 8 bases, with 8 bases left between them. Germline V lookup: CDR1 ENHRY, CDR2 SYGVKD. This CDR3 is built from 14 residues. CDR3 in amino acids: CAISESMSDSPLHF. The CDR3 nucleotides read TGTGCCATCAGTGAGTCGATGTCGGATTCACCCCTCCACTTT.

Remarks on this clone: Other DNA sequences within the sample encode an identical CDR3. This chain connects TRBV6-5 to TRBJ1-1; no reliable D call. The germline V and J ends were trimmed by 6 bases and 5 bases, with 7 bases remaining between them. This CDR3 spans 11 amino acids. Looked up from germline, CDR1 is MNHEY and CDR2 is SVGAGI. CDR3 DNA: TGTGCCAGCAGGCGCCAGACTGAAGCTTTCTTT. Residues: CASRRQTEAFF.

The table lists this clone with a count of one. The rearrangement uses TRBV7-6 and TRBJ1-6, with TRBD1 as a possible D gene (5 bases). Germline V gives CDR1 SGHVS, CDR2 FNYEAQ. This CDR3 contains 15 residues. V shed 1 base and J shed 5 bases, with 9 bases lying between them. The CDR3 region has the DNA TGTGCCAGCAGCTTAGGACAGTTTAATAATTCACCCCTCCACTTT. It yields the protein CASSLGQFNNSPLHF.

This chain joins TRBV6-1 and TRBJ2-7, with D tentatively TRBD1 (6 bases). Germline V lookup: CDR1 MNHNS, CDR2 SASEGT. Trimming took 7 bases from V and 4 from J, leaving 11 bases between them. The CDR3 is 12 amino acids. CDR3 amino acids: CASTRDTYEQYF. CDR3 bases: TGTGCCAGCACCCGGGACACTTACGAGCAGTACTTC.

The chain employs TRBV23-1 and TRBJ1-6, with D perhaps matching TRBD1 (5 bases). TRBV23-1 is an ORF, with its function uncertain. Trimming left V 6 bases short and J 6 bases short, with 9 bases between. CDR3 length: 13 residues. The CDR3 here is CASRTEFNSPLHF. The CDR3 DNA reads as TGCGCCAGCAGGACAGAGTTTAATTCACCCCTCCACTTT.

This sequence joins TRBV2 and TRBJ2-1; no firm D call. The CDR3 covers 13 residues. V lost 6 bases and J 5 bases, leaving 11 bases between the germline ends. Germline assignment: CDR1 SNHLY and CDR2 FYNNEI. The CDR3 here is CASSEDRDNEQFF. The CDR3 region has the DNA TGTGCCAGCAGCGAGGACCGTGACAATGAGCAGTTCTTC. The variable domain in full, with the rest retrieved from reference TRBV2 and TRBJ2-1, is EPEVTQTPSHQVTQMGQEVILRCVPISNHLYFYWYRQILGQKVEFLVSFYNNEISEKSEIFDDQFSVERPDGSNFTLKIRSTKLEDSAMYFCASSEDRDNEQFFGPGTRLTVL.

The V and J genes are TRBV11-2 and TRBJ2-7; 9 bases are shared with TRBD1. V shed 5 bases and J 3 bases; nucleotides not matched to a gene: 8. Germline V gives CDR1 SGHAT, CDR2 FQNNGV. This CDR3 region has 15 residues. As DNA, the CDR3 is TGTGCCAGCAGCGAAGGGGCGGGACAGGGCTACGAGCAGTACTTC. It yields the protein CASSEGAGQGYEQYF.

The rearrangement uses TRBV7-6 and TRBJ2-2; D gene uncertain. Germline V gene data show CDR1 as SGHVS and CDR2 as FNYEAQ. Trimming removed 3 bases at V and 8 bases at J, with 10 bases between. The CDR3 consists of 13 residues. The CDR3 here is CASSFGSGGELFF. The CDR3 DNA sequence: TGTGCCAGCAGCTTCGGATCTGGGGGGGAGCTGTTTTTT.

A single count supports this clone. The J gene is TRBJ2-1, the V gene TRBV7-2; D is perhaps TRBD2 (5 bases). The CDR3 length is 15 residues. The V end was cut by 5 bases, the J end by 7 bases, with 18 bases between. Looked up from germline, CDR1 is SGHTA and CDR2 is FQGNSA. CDR3 sequence reads: CASSQTSAVGNEQFF. The CDR3 DNA sequence: TGTGCCAGCAGCCAAACATCAGCGGTGGGTAATGAGCAGTTCTTC.

Here the CDR3 reads CASSGQGTGEQFF. CDR3 sequence (DNA): TGTGCCAGCAGTGGACAGGGGACGGGTGAGCAGTTCTTC. This chain connects TRBV6-4 to TRBJ2-1; 8 nucleotides agree with TRBD1. J lost 9 bases, V lost 4 bases, and 5 bases had no gene match. CDR1 and CDR2 from the germline V gene are MRHNA and SNTAGT. The CDR3 contains 13 residues.

CDR3 bases: TGTGCCAGCAGTTACCGGGCGAGGGGCAACTATGGCTACACCTTC. Translating it yields CASSYRARGNYGYTF. This chain connects TRBV6-9 to TRBJ1-2; TRBD1 might be the D (5 bases). There are 15 residues in the CDR3. Germline V gives CDR1 MNHGY, CDR2 SVAAGI. V was cut by 3 bases and J by 2 bases, with 13 bases left in between.

The CDR3 DNA follows: TGTGCCAGCAGCCCCAATATAGGGGGTTCACCCCTCCACTTT. Translating it yields CASSPNIGGSPLHF. The chain has TRBV11-2 and TRBJ1-6; possible D gene TRBD1, 6 bases. V lost 5 bases and J lost 9, with 14 bases in between. Germline loops: CDR1 SGHAT, CDR2 FQNNGV. The CDR3 is 14 residues long. The entire variable domain, with the rest obtained from reference TRBV11-2 and TRBJ1-6, is as follows: EAGVAQSPRYKIIEKRQSVAFWCNPISGHATLYWYQQILGQGPKLLIQFQNNGVVDDSQLPKDRFSAERLKGVDSTLKIQPAKLEDSAVYLCASSPNIGGSPLHFGNGTRLTVT.

CDR3 residues: CASRLSVITEAFF. CDR3 in DNA: TGTGCCAGCAGGCTTTCGGTCATCACTGAAGCTTTCTTT. The V and J genes are TRBV6-1 and TRBJ1-1; D gene ambiguous. The CDR3 sequence is 13 residues long. Looked up from germline, CDR1 is MNHNS and CDR2 is SASEGT. V was clipped by 6 bases and J by 4 bases, with 12 bases between them.

V usage is TRBV6-1 and J usage is TRBJ2-4, with D perhaps matching TRBD1 or TRBD2 (6 bases each). CDR3 length: 14 residues. The V and J ends lost 9 bases and 7 bases respectively, with 19 bases between them. Germline V gives CDR1 MNHNS, CDR2 SASEGT. As DNA, the CDR3 is TGTGCCAGTTCGGGGGCTACTCTGGGGAACATTCAGTACTTC. Translating it yields CASSGATLGNIQYF.

This clone was picked up a small number of times. The chain joins TRBV5-1 to TRBJ2-3; the match to TRBD2 covers 10 bases. Germline-derived CDR1 and CDR2 are SGHRS and YFSETQ. The junction had 5 bases not matched to a gene; V was cut back by 5 bases and J by 2 bases. The CDR3 covers 15 residues. CDR3 protein: CASRSLAGATDTQYF. CDR3 bases: TGCGCCAGCAGATCCCTAGCGGGGGCCACAGATACGCAGTATTTT.

The J gene is TRBJ2-2, the V gene TRBV5-1; 11 positions match TRBD2. Germline V gene lookup returns CDR1 SGHRS and CDR2 YFSETQ. The CDR3 runs to 17 residues. J lost 5 bases, V lost 6 bases, and 12 bases had no gene match. This CDR3 is CASKVAGGPIPTGELFF. In DNA, the CDR3 is TGCGCCAGCAAGGTAGCGGGAGGGCCCATCCCGACCGGGGAGCTGTTTTTT.

The chain recombines TRBV6-1 with TRBJ1-2; D is ambiguous. The CDR3 is 14 amino acids. Trimming cost V 1 base and J 4 bases, with 10 bases left between them. Germline V gene lookup returns CDR1 MNHNS and CDR2 SASEGT. The CDR3 coding sequence is TGTGCCAGCAGTGAAGATGGGGTAATCTATGGCTACACCTTC. Protein sequence: CASSEDGVIYGYTF.

The chain is built from TRBV27 and TRBJ1-5, with 7 bases fitting TRBD1. Germline V lookup: CDR1 MNHEY, CDR2 SMNVEV (reference sequence). J lost 5 bases, V lost 5 bases, and 6 bases had no gene match. This CDR3 is built from 14 residues. CDR3 amino acids: CASSARDRDQPQHF. As DNA, the CDR3 is TGTGCCAGCAGTGCCCGGGACAGAGATCAGCCCCAGCATTTT.

This clone was observed a single time. The CDR3 here is CASNSGPGTDTQYF. In DNA, the CDR3 is TGTGCCAGCAACTCCGGGCCGGGCACAGATACGCAGTATTTT. The chain carries TRBV5-4 and TRBJ2-3, with no clear D. The V end lost 6 bases, the J end lost 1 base, and 12 bases lay between the germline ends. This CDR3 has 14 residues. The germline V gene encodes CDR1 SGHNT and CDR2 YYREEE (reference sequence). Based on the CDR3 plus reference TRBV5-4 and TRBJ2-3, the full variable domain is ETGVTQSPTHLIKTRGQQVTLRCSSQSGHNTVSWYQQALGQGPQFIFQYYREEENGRGNFPPRFSGLQFPNYSSELNVNALELDDSALYLCASNSGPGTDTQYFGPGTRLTVL.

The V gene is TRBV5-6, the J gene TRBJ2-2, with 7 bases identical to TRBD2. V trimming: 4 bases; J trimming: 7 bases; junction bases outside the gene matches: 13. CDR3 length: 16 residues. Germline V gene data show CDR1 as SGHDT and CDR2 as YYEEEE. In DNA, the CDR3 is TGTGCCAGCAGCCGCCGGGGCGCGGGAGAGGTCGGGGAGCTGTTTTTT. Protein sequence: CASSRRGAGEVGELFF.

The rearrangement links TRBV4-1 to TRBJ2-2; TRBD1 is a possible D gene (5 bases). This CDR3 is 12 amino acids long. V was shortened by 6 bases and J by 6 bases, with 8 bases between the two germline ends. Germline values: CDR1 MGHRA, CDR2 YSYEKL. The CDR3 DNA reads as TGCGCCAGCAGGCAGGGTTCCGGGGAGCTGTTTTTT. This sequence encodes CASRQGSGELFF.

With respect to this clone: Different DNA sequences within this sample yield the same CDR3. V gene TRBV28 combines with J gene TRBJ2-7; 11 bases match TRBD1. In germline, CDR1 is MDHEN, CDR2 SYDVKM. The CDR3 extends over 13 amino acids. The V segment lost 6 bases and the J segment 3 bases; nucleotides outside the gene matches: 1. As DNA, the CDR3 is TGTGCCAGCAGGGGACAGGGGGTCTACGAGCAGTACTTC. This gives the protein CASRGQGVYEQYF.

This rearrangement joins TRBV19 to TRBJ1-2; TRBD1 agrees at 7 bases. CDR1 is LNHDA and CDR2 is SQIVND in the germline V gene (reference sequence). CDR3 length: 14 residues. The J segment lost 1 base and the V segment lost 5 bases, leaving 4 bases of the junction unmatched. The CDR3 protein is CASSPTGYNYGYTF. The CDR3 region has the DNA TGTGCCAGTAGTCCGACAGGGTATAACTATGGCTACACCTTC.

This CDR3 reads CASSLPRLAAQETQYF. The CDR3 nucleotides read TGTGCCAGCAGCCTCCCCCGACTAGCGGCACAAGAGACCCAGTACTTC. J is TRBJ2-5 and V is TRBV11-2; 9 positions match TRBD2. The CDR3 has 16 amino acids. The V segment lost 5 bases and the J segment 2 bases; nucleotides outside the gene matches: 9. The germline gives CDR1 SGHAT, CDR2 FQNNGV.

V and J are TRBV19 and TRBJ2-3; no definite D call. The CDR3 loop spans 14 amino acids. Germline assignment: CDR1 LNHDA and CDR2 SQIVND (reference sequence). Trimming took off 6 bases at V and 5 bases at J, with 15 bases between the two ends. CDR3 DNA sequence: TGTGCCAGTAGCATACGGCGGACCCGAGATACGCAGTATTTT. Translation gives CASSIRRTRDTQYF.

Concerning this clone itself: The same CDR3 is also encoded by other DNA sequences in this sample. The chain recombines TRBV10-3 with TRBJ2-5; D unresolved. The CDR3 is 13 residues long. Germline-derived CDR1 and CDR2 are ENHRY and SYGVKD. The V gene lost 2 bases and the J gene lost 2 bases, with 6 bases spanning the gap. This CDR3 reads CAISERQQETQYF. CDR3 in DNA: TGTGCCATCAGTGAGAGGCAGCAAGAGACCCAGTACTTC.

As concerns this clone: An end of the junction differs from the germline gene, which may be a read error. The genes are TRBV7-9 and TRBJ2-1; 12 nucleotides agree with TRBD2. The germline gives CDR1 SEHNR, CDR2 FQNEAQ (reference sequence). The CDR3 extends over 15 amino acids. CDR3 nucleotide sequence: TGTGCCAGCAGCCTAGCGGGAGGGCGGTACAATGAGCAGTTCTTC. The encoded protein is CASSLAGGRYNEQFF.

The rearrangement joins TRBV5-1 to TRBJ1-1, with D tentatively TRBD1 (5 bases). In germline, CDR1 is SGHRS, CDR2 YFSETQ. The CDR3 length is 15 residues. Trimming left V 0 bases short and J 1 base short, with 10 bases between. CDR3 residues: CASSLEHGGNTEAFF. For the CDR3, the DNA is TGCGCCAGCAGCTTGGAGCACGGGGGGAACACTGAAGCTTTCTTT.